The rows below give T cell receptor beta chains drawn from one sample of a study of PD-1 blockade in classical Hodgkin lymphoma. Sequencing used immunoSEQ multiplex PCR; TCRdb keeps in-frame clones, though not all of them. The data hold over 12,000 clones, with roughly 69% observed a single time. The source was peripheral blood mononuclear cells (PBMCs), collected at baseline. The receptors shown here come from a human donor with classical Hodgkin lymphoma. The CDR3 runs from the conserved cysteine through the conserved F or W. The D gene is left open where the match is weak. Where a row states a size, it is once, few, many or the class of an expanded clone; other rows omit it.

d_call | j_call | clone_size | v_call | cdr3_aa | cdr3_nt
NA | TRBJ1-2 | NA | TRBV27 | CASKSSVFGYTF | TGTGCCAGCAAGTCTTCCGTTTTTGGGTACACCTTC
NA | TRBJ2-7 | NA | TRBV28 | CASSQGYEQYF | TGTGCCAGCAGCCAGGGTTACGAGCAGTACTTC
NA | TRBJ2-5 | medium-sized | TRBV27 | CASSFTAAYQETQYF | TGTGCCAGCAGTTTTACGGCAGCCTACCAAGAGACCCAGTACTTC
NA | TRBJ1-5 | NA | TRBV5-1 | CASSLESGSQPQHF | TGCGCCAGCAGCTTGGAGTCAGGGAGTCAGCCCCAGCATTTT
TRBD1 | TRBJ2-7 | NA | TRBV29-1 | CSVDGGTGGFEQYF | TGCAGCGTTGACGGTGGGACAGGGGGATTCGAGCAGTACTTC
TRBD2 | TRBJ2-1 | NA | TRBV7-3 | CASSLLAGSYNEQFF | TGTGCCAGCAGCTTATTAGCGGGATCCTACAATGAGCAGTTCTTC
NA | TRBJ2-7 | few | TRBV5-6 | CASSLVGYEQYF | TGTGCCAGCAGCTTAGTCGGCTACGAGCAGTACTTC
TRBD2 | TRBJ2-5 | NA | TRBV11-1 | CASSDPGRDETQYF | TGTGCCAGCAGTGATCCGGGGAGGGATGAGACCCAGTACTTC
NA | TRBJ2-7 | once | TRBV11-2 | CASSLARDTYEQYF | TGTGCCAGCAGCTTAGCCCGGGACACCTACGAGCAGTACTTC
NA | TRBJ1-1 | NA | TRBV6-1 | CASSGFDRKGNTEAFF | TGTGCCAGCAGTGGATTCGACAGGAAGGGAAACACTGAAGCTTTCTTT
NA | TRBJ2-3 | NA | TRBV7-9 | CASSLGSGRVVDTQYF | TGTGCCAGCAGCTTAGGTTCGGGCAGGGTAGTAGATACGCAGTATTTT
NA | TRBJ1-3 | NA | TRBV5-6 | CASSSLGNTIYF | TGTGCCAGCAGCTCGCTGGGAAACACCATATATTTT
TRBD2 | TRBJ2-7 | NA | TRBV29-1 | CSVATGGFPYEQYF | TGCAGCGTTGCAACGGGAGGATTCCCCTACGAGCAGTACTTC
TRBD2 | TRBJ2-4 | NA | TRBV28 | CASSGWREGRDIQYF | TGTGCCAGCAGCGGGTGGCGGGAGGGCCGAGACATTCAGTACTTC
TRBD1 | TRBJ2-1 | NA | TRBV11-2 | CASSWDRPSNNEQFF | TGTGCCAGCAGCTGGGACAGGCCTAGTAACAATGAGCAGTTCTTC
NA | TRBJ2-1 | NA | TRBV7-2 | CASWTGVDEQFF | TGTGCCAGCTGGACCGGGGTTGATGAGCAGTTCTTC
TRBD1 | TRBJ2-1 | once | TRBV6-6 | CASSEIGQGRNEQFF | TGTGCCAGCAGCGAGATAGGACAGGGAAGGAATGAGCAGTTCTTC
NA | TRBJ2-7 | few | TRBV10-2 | CASSESIVGYEQYF | TGCGCCAGCAGTGAGTCGATCGTTGGGTACGAGCAGTACTTC
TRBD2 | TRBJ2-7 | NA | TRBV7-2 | CASSWRLAGGPYEQYF | TGTGCCAGCAGCTGGAGACTAGCGGGAGGGCCGTACGAGCAGTACTTC
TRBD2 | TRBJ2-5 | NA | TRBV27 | CASSLSGLVGETQYF | TGTGCCAGCAGTTTATCGGGACTAGTGGGGGAGACCCAGTACTTC
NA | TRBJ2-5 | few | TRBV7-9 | CASSFPSSGKETQYF | TGTGCCAGCAGCTTCCCGAGCTCAGGGAAAGAGACCCAGTACTTC
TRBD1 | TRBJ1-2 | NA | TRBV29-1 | CSVERQGYGYTF | TGCAGCGTTGAAAGACAGGGCTATGGCTACACCTTC
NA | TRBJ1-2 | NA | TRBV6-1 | CASSESWTASYTF | TGTGCCAGCAGTGAATCCTGGACCGCCAGCTACACCTTC
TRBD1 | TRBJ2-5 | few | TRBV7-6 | CASSSWTGGGETQYF | TGTGCCAGCAGCTCTTGGACAGGGGGCGGAGAGACCCAGTACTTC
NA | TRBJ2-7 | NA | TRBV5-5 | CASSLNIGGYEQYF | TGTGCCAGCAGCTTGAACATAGGGGGCTACGAGCAGTACTTC
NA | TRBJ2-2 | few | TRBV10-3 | CASKRANTGELFF | TGTGCATCCAAGCGGGCAAACACCGGGGAGCTGTTTTTT
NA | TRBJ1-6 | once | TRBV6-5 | CASSSDSEIRLEALHF | TGTGCCAGCAGTTCCGACTCGGAAATCCGCCTTGAGGCCCTCCACTTT
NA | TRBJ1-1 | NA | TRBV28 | CASSLGAPEAFF | TGTGCCAGCAGTTTAGGGGCCCCTGAAGCTTTCTTT